This paragraph reports one TCR beta chain. The antigen remains undetermined. The data derive from a study of cytomegalovirus exposure and HLA in healthy donors. General observations from the study: Beyond CMV serostatus, there was no information to go on about immune exposure. With DRB1 most and HLA-C fewest, TCR association rates differed between HLA loci in a later analysis.

The PCR ran on 60 Vbeta and 13 Jbeta primers. Using immunoSEQ multiplex PCR, the repertoire was profiled, and TCRdb retains in-frame clones only, with some absent. The sample shows 150,000 to 200,000 clones, 80% to 90% of them seen only once. Between the trimmed V and J ends, which lost 6 bases and 10 bases, there was a span of 16 bases. Germline-derived CDR1 and CDR2 are SGHDT and YYEEEE. The CDR3 runs 12 residues. This chain links TRBV5-6 with TRBJ1-1; D unclear. Sequenced sample: PBMCs. The TCR comes from a woman aged 18-29 years in good health and CMV-seronegative. CDR3 region: CASTTRGRRAFF. In DNA form, the CDR3 reads TGTGCCAGCACCACCCGGGGTAGGAGAGCTTTCTTT.